Listed below are T cell receptor beta chains from one sample, sequenced in a study of Ad26.COV2.S vaccination and SARS-CoV-2 variants. Generated by immunoSEQ multiplex PCR, the TCRdb table keeps only in-frame clones and is missing some. The table lists about 220,000 clones, approximately 88% of them singletons. The source was peripheral blood, collected in a trial of Ad26.COV2.S vaccine versus placebo. These receptors were obtained from a person between 18 and 65 years old who received the Ad26.COV2.S COVID-19 vaccine or a placebo. The CDR3 runs from the conserved cysteine through the conserved F or W. The order of the fields is J gene, D gene, clone size, V gene, CDR3 DNA, CDR3 protein. A D gene is named only where the DNA matches it firmly. The size of a clone is reported for some rows only, either as once, few or many, or as a class for expanded clones.

j_gene: TRBJ2-7; d_gene: -; abundance: -; v_gene: TRBV5-5; CDR3nt: TGTGCCAGCAGCTTGGTGGCGGGTGAGGGCTACGAGCAGTACTTC; CDR3aa: CASSLVAGEGYEQYF
j_gene: TRBJ2-3; d_gene: -; abundance: once; v_gene: TRBV9; CDR3nt: TGTGCCAGCAGCGTAGAGGGGTTTCGAAGCACAGATACGCAGTATTTT; CDR3aa: CASSVEGFRSTDTQYF
j_gene: TRBJ2-3; d_gene: -; abundance: -; v_gene: TRBV7-2; CDR3nt: TGTGCCAGCAGCTTTTCTAGCGCCACAGATACGCAGTATTTT; CDR3aa: CASSFSSATDTQYF
j_gene: TRBJ2-1; d_gene: -; abundance: -; v_gene: TRBV5-6; CDR3nt: TGTGCCAGCAGCTTGTGGTGGGAGAAGGGCCTACGCGAGCAGTTCTTC; CDR3aa: CASSLWWEKGLREQFF
j_gene: TRBJ2-7; d_gene: -; abundance: -; v_gene: TRBV5-1; CDR3nt: TGCGCCAGCAGCTTAGGAAACGGCAACGAGCAGTACTTC; CDR3aa: CASSLGNGNEQYF
j_gene: TRBJ2-3; d_gene: TRBD2; abundance: -; v_gene: TRBV10-3; CDR3nt: TGTGCCATCAGTGAGGAGCGGGGGGGAGATACGCAGTATTTT; CDR3aa: CAISEERGGDTQYF
j_gene: TRBJ1-2; d_gene: -; abundance: -; v_gene: TRBV6-5; CDR3nt: TGTGCCAGCAGTTATGGGGGAGGCTACACCTTC; CDR3aa: CASSYGGGYTF
j_gene: TRBJ2-3; d_gene: TRBD1; abundance: -; v_gene: TRBV7-2; CDR3nt: TGTGCCAGCAGCTTCGGACAGGGGACAGATACGCAGTATTTT; CDR3aa: CASSFGQGTDTQYF
j_gene: TRBJ1-5; d_gene: -; abundance: -; v_gene: TRBV5-1; CDR3nt: TGCGCCAGCAGCCCCACCAGGGCCGGCAATCAGCCCCAGCATTTT; CDR3aa: CASSPTRAGNQPQHF
j_gene: TRBJ2-2; d_gene: -; abundance: once; v_gene: TRBV5-1; CDR3nt: TGCGCCAGCCTCCGGGGCGATTTCCCCGGGGAGCTGTTTTTT; CDR3aa: CASLRGDFPGELFF
j_gene: TRBJ2-1; d_gene: -; abundance: many; v_gene: TRBV5-4; CDR3nt: TGTGCCAGCAGTAAGGACACCGATTCCCATGAGCAGTTCTTC; CDR3aa: CASSKDTDSHEQFF
j_gene: TRBJ2-7; d_gene: -; abundance: -; v_gene: TRBV28; CDR3nt: TGTGCCAGCAGTCGAGGGGGGGAGCAGTACTTC; CDR3aa: CASSRGGEQYF
j_gene: TRBJ2-5; d_gene: TRBD2; abundance: -; v_gene: TRBV7-2; CDR3nt: TGTGCCAGCAGCTTAGTAGCGGGGGCACAAGAGACCCAGTACTTC; CDR3aa: CASSLVAGAQETQYF
j_gene: TRBJ1-2; d_gene: -; abundance: -; v_gene: TRBV29-1; CDR3nt: TGCAGCGTTGGGGAGAGGAGATATGGCTACACCTTC; CDR3aa: CSVGERRYGYTF
j_gene: TRBJ1-1; d_gene: -; abundance: few; v_gene: TRBV28; CDR3nt: TGTGCCAGCAGGAAAGGGGGGGACAACACTGAAGCTTTCTTT; CDR3aa: CASRKGGDNTEAFF
j_gene: TRBJ1-2; d_gene: -; abundance: -; v_gene: TRBV4-2; CDR3nt: TGTGCCAGCAGCCAAGGTATTGACCGAATTAACTATGGCTACACCTTC; CDR3aa: CASSQGIDRINYGYTF
j_gene: TRBJ2-2; d_gene: TRBD1; abundance: -; v_gene: TRBV10-3; CDR3nt: TGTGCCATCAGTGAAGGGGGCAGGGTTGCCGGGGAGCTGTTTTTT; CDR3aa: CAISEGGRVAGELFF
j_gene: TRBJ2-7; d_gene: -; abundance: -; v_gene: TRBV10-2; CDR3nt: TGCGCCAGCAGCTTCCCTGGGGGCCCAAGAGACGAGCAGTACTTC; CDR3aa: CASSFPGGPRDEQYF
j_gene: TRBJ1-1; d_gene: TRBD1; abundance: -; v_gene: TRBV3-1/TRBV3-2; CDR3nt: TGTGCCAGCAGCGGGACAGGGGCCCTCTCAGAGGCTTTCTTT; CDR3aa: CASSGTGALSEAFF
j_gene: TRBJ1-2; d_gene: TRBD1; abundance: -; v_gene: TRBV5-1; CDR3nt: TGCGCCAGCAGCCAAGGGACAGGGGGCGGCTATGGCTACACCTTC; CDR3aa: CASSQGTGGGYGYTF
j_gene: TRBJ1-3; d_gene: TRBD1; abundance: once; v_gene: TRBV6-5; CDR3nt: TGTGCCAGCAGGATACAGGGGAATGAAAACACCATATATTTT; CDR3aa: CASRIQGNENTIYF
j_gene: TRBJ2-2; d_gene: TRBD1; abundance: -; v_gene: TRBV5-1; CDR3nt: TGCGCCAGCAGCTTGGAACAGGGGTGGACCGGGGAGCTGTTTTTT; CDR3aa: CASSLEQGWTGELFF
j_gene: TRBJ2-1; d_gene: -; abundance: -; v_gene: TRBV28; CDR3nt: TGTGCCAGCAGTTTATCGAATGAGCAGTTCTTC; CDR3aa: CASSLSNEQFF
j_gene: TRBJ2-7; d_gene: TRBD2; abundance: -; v_gene: TRBV4-2; CDR3nt: TGTGCCAGCAGCCAAGTGCGCCTAGCGGGAGGGCCTGGCTACGAGCAGTACTTC; CDR3aa: CASSQVRLAGGPGYEQYF
j_gene: TRBJ2-4; d_gene: -; abundance: -; v_gene: TRBV7-9; CDR3nt: TGTGCCAGCAGCCTCCTACTAGGGGCCAAAAACATTCAGTACTTC; CDR3aa: CASSLLLGAKNIQYF
j_gene: TRBJ2-5; d_gene: TRBD1; abundance: -; v_gene: TRBV5-5; CDR3nt: TGTGCCAGCAGCTTGGGGGACAGGGGGTGGGAGACCCAGTACTTC; CDR3aa: CASSLGDRGWETQYF
j_gene: TRBJ1-6; d_gene: -; abundance: -; v_gene: TRBV23-1; CDR3nt: TGCGCCAGCAGTCAAAGCGGGCAGATAAATAATTCACCCCTCCACTTT; CDR3aa: CASSQSGQINNSPLHF
j_gene: TRBJ1-1; d_gene: -; abundance: -; v_gene: TRBV9; CDR3nt: TGTGCCAGCAGCGCCTGGGGGACTGAAGCTTTCTTT; CDR3aa: CASSAWGTEAFF
j_gene: TRBJ2-2; d_gene: TRBD1; abundance: -; v_gene: TRBV5-1; CDR3nt: TGCGCCAGCAGCCCTCGGACAGGGGCCTCCACCGGGGAGCTGTTTTTT; CDR3aa: CASSPRTGASTGELFF
j_gene: TRBJ2-1; d_gene: -; abundance: once; v_gene: TRBV21-1; CDR3nt: TGTGCCAGCAGCCCCCTCGGGGTGAGCGGGTCCTACAATGAGCAGTTCTTC; CDR3aa: CASSPLGVSGSYNEQFF
j_gene: TRBJ1-2; d_gene: TRBD1; abundance: -; v_gene: TRBV28; CDR3nt: TGTGCCAGCAGTTCTTCTGGGACAGGGGGCTATGGCTACACCTTC; CDR3aa: CASSSSGTGGYGYTF
j_gene: TRBJ1-1; d_gene: -; abundance: -; v_gene: TRBV7-2; CDR3nt: TGTGCCAGCAGCTTAGCTTTGGGGAACACTGAAGCTTTCTTT; CDR3aa: CASSLALGNTEAFF
j_gene: TRBJ2-5; d_gene: TRBD1; abundance: -; v_gene: TRBV5-1; CDR3nt: TGCGCCAGCAGCTTGGGGCCAGGGGGCGTGGAGACCCAGTACTTC; CDR3aa: CASSLGPGGVETQYF
j_gene: TRBJ2-2; d_gene: -; abundance: once; v_gene: TRBV4-1; CDR3nt: TGCGCCAGCAGCCAAGATTTTTGGGGAAGGTACACCGGGGAGCTGTTTTTT; CDR3aa: CASSQDFWGRYTGELFF
j_gene: TRBJ1-2; d_gene: -; abundance: -; v_gene: TRBV5-1; CDR3nt: TGCGCCAGCAGCAAGTCGCCGACAGAGTACTATGGCTACACCTTC; CDR3aa: CASSKSPTEYYGYTF
j_gene: TRBJ2-4; d_gene: TRBD1; abundance: -; v_gene: TRBV28; CDR3nt: TGTGCCAGCAGTCCAACAGGGGAAACAGCCAAAAACATTCAGTACTTC; CDR3aa: CASSPTGETAKNIQYF
j_gene: TRBJ2-7; d_gene: -; abundance: -; v_gene: TRBV11-3; CDR3nt: TGTGCCAGCAGCTTAGATCTAGGGGGGACAGACAGCTCCTACGAGCAGTACTTC; CDR3aa: CASSLDLGGTDSSYEQYF
j_gene: TRBJ1-1; d_gene: -; abundance: -; v_gene: TRBV18; CDR3nt: TGTGCCAGCTCACCGGGGGTCGTAGCCGAAGAGAACACTGAAGCTTTCTTT; CDR3aa: CASSPGVVAEENTEAFF